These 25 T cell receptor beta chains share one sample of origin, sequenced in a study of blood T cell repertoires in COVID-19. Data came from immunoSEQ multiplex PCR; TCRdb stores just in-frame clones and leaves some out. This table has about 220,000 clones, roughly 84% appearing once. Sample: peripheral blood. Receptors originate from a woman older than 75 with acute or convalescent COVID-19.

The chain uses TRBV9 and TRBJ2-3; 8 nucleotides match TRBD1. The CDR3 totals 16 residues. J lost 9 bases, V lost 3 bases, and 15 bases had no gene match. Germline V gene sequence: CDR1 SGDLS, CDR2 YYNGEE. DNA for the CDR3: TGTGCCAGCAGCGGCGGACAGGGAGCAGGAGAGGGAACGCAGTATTTT. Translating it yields CASSGGQGAGEGTQYF.

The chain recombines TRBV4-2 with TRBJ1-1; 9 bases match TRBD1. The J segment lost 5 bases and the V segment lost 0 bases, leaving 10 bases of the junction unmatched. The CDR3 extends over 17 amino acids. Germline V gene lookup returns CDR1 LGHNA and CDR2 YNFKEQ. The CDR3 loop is CASSQDTGGLGGTEAFF. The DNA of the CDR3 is TGTGCCAGCAGCCAAGATACAGGGGGCCTTGGGGGGACTGAAGCTTTCTTT.

CDR3 DNA: TGTGCCAGTAGGTTAAGACAGGGAGCGAATGAGCAGTTCTTC. Translation gives CASRLRQGANEQFF. V and J are TRBV19 and TRBJ2-1; TRBD1 matches 7 bases. This CDR3 spans 14 amino acids. V was clipped by 6 bases and J by 7 bases; unmatched bases: 9. In germline, CDR1 is LNHDA, CDR2 SQIVND (reference sequence).

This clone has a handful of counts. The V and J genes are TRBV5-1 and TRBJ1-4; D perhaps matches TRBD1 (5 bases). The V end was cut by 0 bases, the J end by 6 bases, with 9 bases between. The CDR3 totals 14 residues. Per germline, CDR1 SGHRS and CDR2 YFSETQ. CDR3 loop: CASSLALGDEKLFF. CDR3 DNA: TGCGCCAGCAGCTTGGCCTTAGGGGATGAAAAACTGTTTTTT.

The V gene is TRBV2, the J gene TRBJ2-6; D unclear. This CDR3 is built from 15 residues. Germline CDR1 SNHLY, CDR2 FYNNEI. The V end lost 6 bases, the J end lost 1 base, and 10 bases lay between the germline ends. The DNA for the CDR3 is TGTGCCAGCAGCATTTTGAGGTCTGGGGCCAACGTCCTGACTTTC. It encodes CASSILRSGANVLTF.

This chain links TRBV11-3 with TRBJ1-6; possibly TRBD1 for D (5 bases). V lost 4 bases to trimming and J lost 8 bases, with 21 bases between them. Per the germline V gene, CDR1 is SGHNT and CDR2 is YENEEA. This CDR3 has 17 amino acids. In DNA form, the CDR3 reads TGTGCCAGCAGCTCCCGGGGGGGACCAGGCGGGCATTCACCCCTCCACTTT. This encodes CASSSRGGPGGHSPLHF.

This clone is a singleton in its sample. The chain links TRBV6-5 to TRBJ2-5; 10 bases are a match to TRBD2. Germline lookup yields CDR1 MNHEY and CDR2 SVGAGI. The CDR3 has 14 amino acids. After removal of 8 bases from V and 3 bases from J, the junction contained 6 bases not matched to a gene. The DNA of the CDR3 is TGTGCCAGCCGCAGACTAGCGGGTGAAGAGACCCAGTACTTC. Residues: CASRRLAGEETQYF.

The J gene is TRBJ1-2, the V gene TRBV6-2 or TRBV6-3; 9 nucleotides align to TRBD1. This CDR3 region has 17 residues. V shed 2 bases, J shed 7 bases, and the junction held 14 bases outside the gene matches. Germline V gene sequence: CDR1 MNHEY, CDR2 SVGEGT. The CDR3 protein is CASSYPRRTGDIAGYTF. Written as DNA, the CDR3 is TGTGCCAGCAGTTACCCAAGGCGGACAGGGGATATAGCTGGCTACACCTTC.

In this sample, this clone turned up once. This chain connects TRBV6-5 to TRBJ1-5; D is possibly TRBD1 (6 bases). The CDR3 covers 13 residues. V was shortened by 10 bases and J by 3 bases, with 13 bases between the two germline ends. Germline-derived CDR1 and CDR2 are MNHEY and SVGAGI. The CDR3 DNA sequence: TGTGCCACCCTGGACAGATCCAATCAGCCCCAGCATTTT. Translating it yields CATLDRSNQPQHF.

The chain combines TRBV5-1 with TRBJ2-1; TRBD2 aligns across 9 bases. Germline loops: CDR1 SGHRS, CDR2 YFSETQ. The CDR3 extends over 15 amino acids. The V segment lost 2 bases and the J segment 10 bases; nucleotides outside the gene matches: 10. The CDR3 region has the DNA TGCGCCAGCAGCTTTCTAGCGGGGTATACCCGCGAGCAGTTCTTC. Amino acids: CASSFLAGYTREQFF. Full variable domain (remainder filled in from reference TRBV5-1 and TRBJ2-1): KAGVTQTPRYLIKTRGQQVTLSCSPISGHRSVSWYQQTPGQGLQFLFEYFSETQRNKGNFPGRFSGRQFSNSRSEMNVSTLELGDSALYLCASSFLAGYTREQFFGPGTRLTVL.

DNA for the CDR3: TGTGCCACCAGCGGCAGGCTGAACACTGAAGCTTTCTTT. It translates to CATSGRLNTEAFF. This chain connects TRBV15 to TRBJ1-1; D gene uncertain. CDR3 size: 13 residues. Looked up from germline, CDR1 is LNHNV and CDR2 is YYDKDF (reference sequence). Trimming cost V 5 bases and J 0 bases, with 7 bases left between them.

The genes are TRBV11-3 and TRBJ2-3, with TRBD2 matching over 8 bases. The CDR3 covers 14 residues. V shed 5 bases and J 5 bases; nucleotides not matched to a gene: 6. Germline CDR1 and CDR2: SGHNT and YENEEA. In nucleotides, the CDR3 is TGTGCCAGCAGCCTAGGACTAGCTCGAGATACGCAGTATTTT. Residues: CASSLGLARDTQYF.

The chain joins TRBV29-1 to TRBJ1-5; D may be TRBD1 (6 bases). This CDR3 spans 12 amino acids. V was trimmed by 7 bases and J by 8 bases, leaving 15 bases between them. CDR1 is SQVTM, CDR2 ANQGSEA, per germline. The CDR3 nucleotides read TGCAGCGCCCAGAGGGGGAGGGAGCCCCAGCATTTT. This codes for CSAQRGREPQHF. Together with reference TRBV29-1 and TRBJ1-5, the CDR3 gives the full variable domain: SAVISQKPSRDICQRGTSLTIQCQVDSQVTMMFWYRQQPGQSLTLIATANQGSEATYESGFVIDKFPISRPNLTFSTLTVSNMSPEDSSIYLCSAQRGREPQHFGDGTRLSIL.

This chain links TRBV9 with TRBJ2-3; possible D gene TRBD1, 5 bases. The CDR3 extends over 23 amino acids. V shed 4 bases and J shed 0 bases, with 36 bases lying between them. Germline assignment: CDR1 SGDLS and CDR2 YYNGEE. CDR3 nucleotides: TGTGCCAGCAGCCCCCAAGGGGCAGGGTCTTGGCGTAACGACTCGGAAAGCACAGATACGCAGTATTTT. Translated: CASSPQGAGSWRNDSESTDTQYF.

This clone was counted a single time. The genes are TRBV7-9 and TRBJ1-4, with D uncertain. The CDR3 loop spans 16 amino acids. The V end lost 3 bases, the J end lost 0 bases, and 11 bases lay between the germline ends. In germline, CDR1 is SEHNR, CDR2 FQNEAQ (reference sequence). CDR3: CASSFPDGTTNEKLFF. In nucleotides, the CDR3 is TGTGCCAGCAGCTTCCCGGACGGGACAACTAATGAAAAACTGTTTTTT.

CDR3 in amino acids: CASSEDLTGVATEAFF. The CDR3 coding sequence is TGTGCCAGCAGTGAAGACCTTACCGGAGTCGCCACTGAAGCTTTCTTT. This chain connects TRBV6-1 to TRBJ1-1; the D is unclear. The V end was cut by 1 base, the J end by 4 bases, with 16 bases between. Germline assignment: CDR1 MNHNS and CDR2 SASEGT. The CDR3 covers 16 residues.

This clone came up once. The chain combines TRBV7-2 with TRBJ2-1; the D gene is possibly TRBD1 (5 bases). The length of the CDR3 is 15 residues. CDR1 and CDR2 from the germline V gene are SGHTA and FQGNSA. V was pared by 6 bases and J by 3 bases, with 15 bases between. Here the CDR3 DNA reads TGTGCCAGCAGTCCTATAGACAGTTACTACAATGAGCAGTTCTTC. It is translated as CASSPIDSYYNEQFF. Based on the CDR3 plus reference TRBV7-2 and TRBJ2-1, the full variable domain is GAGVSQSPSNKVTEKGKDVELRCDPISGHTALYWYRQSLGQGLEFLIYFQGNSAPDKSGLPSDRFSAERTGGSVSTLTIQRTQQEDSAVYLCASSPIDSYYNEQFFGPGTRLTVL.

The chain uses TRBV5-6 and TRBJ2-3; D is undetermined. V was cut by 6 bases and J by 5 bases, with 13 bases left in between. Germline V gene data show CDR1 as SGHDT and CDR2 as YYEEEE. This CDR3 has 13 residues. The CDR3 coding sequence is TGTGCCAGCAACTTCGGTCCTAAAGATACGCAGTATTTT. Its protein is CASNFGPKDTQYF.

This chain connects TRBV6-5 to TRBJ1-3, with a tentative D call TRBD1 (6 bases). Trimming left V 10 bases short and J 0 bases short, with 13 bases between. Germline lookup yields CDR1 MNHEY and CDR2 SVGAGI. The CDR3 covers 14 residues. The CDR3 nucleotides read TGTGCCACCAGCACAGGGAACTCTGGAAACACCATATATTTT. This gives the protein CATSTGNSGNTIYF.

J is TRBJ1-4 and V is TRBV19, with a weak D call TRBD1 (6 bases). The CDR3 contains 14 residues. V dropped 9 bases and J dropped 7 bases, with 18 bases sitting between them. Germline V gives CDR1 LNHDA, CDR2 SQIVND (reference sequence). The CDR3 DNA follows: TGTGCCAGCGGTGGGGCAGGGGTTCTTGAAAAACTGTTTTTT. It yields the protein CASGGAGVLEKLFF.

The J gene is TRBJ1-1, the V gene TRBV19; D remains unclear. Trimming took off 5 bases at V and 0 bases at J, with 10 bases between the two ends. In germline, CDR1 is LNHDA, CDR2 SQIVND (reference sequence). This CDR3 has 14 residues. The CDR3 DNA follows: TGTGCCAGTAGTCCCCCCCGGGTGAACACTGAAGCTTTCTTT. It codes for CASSPPRVNTEAFF.

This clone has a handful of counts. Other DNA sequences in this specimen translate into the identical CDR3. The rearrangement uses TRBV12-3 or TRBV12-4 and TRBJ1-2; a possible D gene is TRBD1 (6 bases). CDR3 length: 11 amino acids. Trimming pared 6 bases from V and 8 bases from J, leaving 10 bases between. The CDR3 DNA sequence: TGTGCCAGCAGCTACAGGGCGGGCTACACCTTC. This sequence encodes CASSYRAGYTF.

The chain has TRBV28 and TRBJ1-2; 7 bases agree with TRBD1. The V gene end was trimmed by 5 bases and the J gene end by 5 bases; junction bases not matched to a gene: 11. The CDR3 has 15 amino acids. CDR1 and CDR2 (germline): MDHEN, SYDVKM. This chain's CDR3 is CASSGADRDWYGYTF. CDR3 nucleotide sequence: TGTGCCAGCAGTGGGGCCGACAGGGATTGGTATGGCTACACCTTC.

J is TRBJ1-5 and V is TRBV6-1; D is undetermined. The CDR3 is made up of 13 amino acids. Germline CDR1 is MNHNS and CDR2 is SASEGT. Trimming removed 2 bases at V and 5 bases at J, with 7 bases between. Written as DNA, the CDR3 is TGTGCCAGCAGTGAAACCCGGGATCAGCCCCAGCATTTT. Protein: CASSETRDQPQHF.

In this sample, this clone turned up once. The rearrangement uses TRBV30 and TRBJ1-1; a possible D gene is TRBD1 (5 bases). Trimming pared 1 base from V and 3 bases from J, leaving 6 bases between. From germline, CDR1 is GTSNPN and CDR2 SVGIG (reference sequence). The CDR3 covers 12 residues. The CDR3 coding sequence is TGTGCCTGGAGTGGACAGCACACTGAAGCTTTCTTT. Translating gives CAWSGQHTEAFF.